The 9 T cell receptor beta chains below come from one sample, sequenced in a study of beta chain features in type 1 diabetes. The sequenced template was cDNA made from the entire isolated RNA. Only in-frame clones appear in the TCRdb table, and some are missing; sequencing was by immunoSEQ multiplex PCR. The sample lists a few hundred thousand clones; 9.6% were seen once. The source material was naive CD4+ T cells from blood. Source of these receptors: a woman between 18 and 29 years old in good health.

A remark on this clone: Germline is not matched at one junction end, which may reflect a read error. V is TRBV6-1 and J is TRBJ1-2, with a tentative D call TRBD1 (6 bases). CDR3 length: 10 amino acids. The germline V gene encodes CDR1 MNHNS and CDR2 SASEGT. The CDR3 sequence is CATSQGEGHF. The CDR3 DNA sequence: TGTGCCACTTCACAGGGTGAGGGCCACTTC.

The chain employs TRBV5-4 and TRBJ2-1; 11 positions agree with TRBD1. V was pared by 3 bases and J by 10 bases, with 6 bases of the junction left unmatched. The CDR3 totals 14 residues. CDR1 SGHNT and CDR2 YYREEE come from the germline V gene (reference sequence). CDR3 residues: CASSSGQGVREQFF. The CDR3, as DNA: TGTGCCAGCAGCTCGGGACAGGGGGTAAGGGAGCAGTTCTTC.

CDR3 protein: CASSLEQANYGYTF. The CDR3 DNA reads as TGTGCCAGCAGCTTAGAACAGGCCAACTATGGCTACACCTTC. The J gene is TRBJ1-2, the V gene TRBV7-2, with TRBD1 as a possible D gene (5 bases). Deletions cut 1 base from V and 2 bases from J, with 8 bases between. The CDR3 length is 14 residues. The germline CDR1 and CDR2 sequences are SGHTA and FQGNSA.

This clone was recorded a few times. The rearrangement links TRBV15 to TRBJ1-2, with TRBD1 identical over 8 bases. V shed 3 bases and J 1 base; nucleotides not matched to a gene: 7. The CDR3 has 16 amino acids. Germline V gene lookup returns CDR1 LNHNV and CDR2 YYDKDF (reference sequence). For the CDR3, the DNA is TGTGCCACCAGCAGCGACAGGGGCCCTGTTAACTATGGCTACACCTTC. It yields the protein CATSSDRGPVNYGYTF.

This clone was counted between two and nine times. This chain joins TRBV25-1 and TRBJ2-1, with a possible D match to TRBD2 (7 bases). V was clipped by 4 bases and J by 9 bases, with 16 bases between them. CDR1 is MGHDK and CDR2 is SYGVNS in the germline V gene. The CDR3 sequence is 14 residues long. CDR3 in DNA: TGTGCCAGCAGTGTGACTAGCCAGGGGAGTGAGCAGTTCTTC. It encodes CASSVTSQGSEQFF. The complete variable domain, with remaining parts taken from reference TRBV25-1 and TRBJ2-1, reads EADIYQTPRYLVIGTGKKITLECSQTMGHDKMYWYQQDPGMELHLIHYSYGVNSTEKGDLSSESTVSRIRTEHFPLTLESARPSHTSQYLCASSVTSQGSEQFFGPGTRLTVL.

This clone was recorded a few times. The chain uses TRBV20-1 and TRBJ2-7; D possibly corresponds to TRBD2 (5 bases). V was shortened by 8 bases and J by 0 bases, with 8 bases between the two germline ends. This CDR3 is built from 11 residues. The germline V gene encodes CDR1 DFQATT and CDR2 SNEGSKA (reference sequence). The CDR3 reads CSLGSSYEQYF. The CDR3 DNA is TGCAGTCTAGGGAGCTCCTACGAGCAGTACTTC.

This clone was found a few times. DNA of the CDR3: TGTGCCAGCAGCCAAGCTCAGGGGGATGGGGTCGGTACGCAGTATTTT. As protein: CASSQAQGDGVGTQYF. V usage is TRBV5-4 and J usage is TRBJ2-3; 7 nucleotides align to TRBD1. This CDR3 region has 16 residues. Germline V lookup: CDR1 SGHNT, CDR2 YYREEE (reference sequence). V lost 4 bases and J lost 8; bases outside the gene matches: 16.

In its sample, this clone was seen a few times. The chain employs TRBV29-1 and TRBJ1-1; 7 bases fit TRBD1. This CDR3 comprises 14 residues. J lost 1 base, V lost 5 bases, and 7 bases had no gene match. The germline CDR1 and CDR2 sequences are SQVTM and ANQGSEA. The CDR3 loop is CSVRGGPGNTEAFF. The CDR3 DNA reads TGCAGCGTTAGAGGGGGCCCCGGGAACACTGAAGCTTTCTTT. The full variable domain, in which reference TRBV29-1 and TRBJ1-1 provide the parts outside the CDR3, is SAVISQKPSRDICQRGTSLTIQCQVDSQVTMMFWYRQQPGQSLTLIATANQGSEATYESGFVIDKFPISRPNLTFSTLTVSNMSPEDSSIYLCSVRGGPGNTEAFFGQGTRLTVV.

This clone showed up just a few times. V gene TRBV18 combines with J gene TRBJ2-7, with 8 bases that match TRBD1. V lost 4 bases, J lost 3 bases, and 8 bases stayed unmatched. Germline V gene lookup returns CDR1 KGHSH and CDR2 LQKENI. CDR3 length: 15 residues. CDR3 in amino acids: CASSRLRDRFYEQYF. The CDR3 nucleotides are TGTGCCAGCTCACGGCTCCGGGACAGGTTCTACGAGCAGTACTTC.